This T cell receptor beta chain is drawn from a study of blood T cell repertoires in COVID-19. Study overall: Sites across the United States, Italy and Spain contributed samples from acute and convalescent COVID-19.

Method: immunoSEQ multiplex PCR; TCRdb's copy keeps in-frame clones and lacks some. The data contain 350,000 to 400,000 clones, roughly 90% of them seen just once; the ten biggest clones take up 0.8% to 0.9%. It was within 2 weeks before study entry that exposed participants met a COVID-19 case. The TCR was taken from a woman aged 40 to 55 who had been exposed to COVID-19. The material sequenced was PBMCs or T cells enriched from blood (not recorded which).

The CDR3 is CASSQDGGPGYTF. CDR3 bases: TGTGCCAGCAGCCAAGACGGGGGGCCGGGCTACACCTTC. The rearrangement uses TRBV3-1 (or the pseudogene TRBV3-2) and TRBJ1-2; a weak D match, TRBD1 (6 bases). The ends were cut back, 0 bases at V and 8 bases at J, with 10 bases in the middle. The V gene's germline CDR1 is LGHDT and CDR2 YNNKEL (reference sequence). This CDR3 spans 13 amino acids.